These 21 T cell receptor beta chains were all obtained from the same sample, sequenced in a study of lymphopenia after photon versus proton radiotherapy. The table came from immunoSEQ multiplex PCR; TCRdb's copy has only in-frame clones and leaves some out. The table includes roughly 150,000 clones, 88% detected once. Sequencing was performed on peripheral blood, taken from a patient treated with photon-based radiotherapy. Receptors originate from a man aged 45-65 years with gastric cancer.

The V gene is TRBV28, the J gene TRBJ1-1; perhaps TRBD1 as D (6 bases). Trimming pared 3 bases from V and 4 bases from J, leaving 9 bases between. CDR1 and CDR2 from the germline V gene are MDHEN and SYDVKM. The CDR3 runs to 13 residues. In DNA, the CDR3 is TGTGCCAGCAGTTTCGGGGGCGGCACTGAAGCTTTCTTT. The encoded protein is CASSFGGGTEAFF.

This clone showed up just a few times. The chain carries TRBV27 and TRBJ2-7; 9 nucleotides agree with TRBD1. The CDR3 extends over 13 amino acids. V lost 7 bases to trimming and J lost 3 bases; unmatched junction nucleotides: 4. CDR1 MNHEY and CDR2 SMNVEV come from the germline V gene (reference sequence). The CDR3: CASTATGGYEQYF. In DNA form, the CDR3 reads TGTGCCAGCACCGCGACAGGGGGCTACGAGCAGTACTTC.

V is TRBV6-5 and J is TRBJ2-5; D is unresolved. CDR1 and CDR2 (germline): MNHEY, SVGAGI. V lost 7 bases and J lost 0, with 15 bases in between. The CDR3 covers 15 residues. CDR3 sequence: CASTSDLGYQETQYF. CDR3 DNA sequence: TGTGCCAGCACCTCGGACCTGGGCTACCAAGAGACCCAGTACTTC.

The chain uses TRBV5-4 and TRBJ2-5; weak D call: TRBD2 (7 bases). This CDR3 contains 16 residues. Looked up from germline, CDR1 is SGHNT and CDR2 is YYREEE (reference sequence). Deletions cut 1 base from V and 4 bases from J, with 17 bases between. CDR3 nucleotides: TGTGCCAGCAGCTTGAGGGCACAGGGAGGGCGAGAGACCCAGTACTTC. Translated, it gives CASSLRAQGGRETQYF.

The V and J genes are TRBV5-1 and TRBJ1-4; 9 bases fit TRBD1. Germline trimming cut 4 bases from V and 5 bases from J; bases unmatched to any gene: 9. The CDR3 has 16 residues. Germline CDR1 is SGHRS and CDR2 is YFSETQ. The DNA of the CDR3 is TGCGCCAGCAGCCCCGGGACAGGGTATCCAAATGAAAAACTGTTTTTT. Amino acids: CASSPGTGYPNEKLFF.

This clone was seen just once. V usage is TRBV18 and J usage is TRBJ2-3, with no clear D. CDR1 is KGHSH and CDR2 is LQKENI in the germline V gene. The CDR3 spans 13 residues. Trimming took off 0 bases at V and 2 bases at J, with 3 bases between the two ends. The CDR3 sequence is CASSPPLTDTQYF. The CDR3 DNA reads as TGTGCCAGCTCACCACCCCTCACAGATACGCAGTATTTT.

The rearrangement links TRBV10-2 to TRBJ1-4; 7 positions match TRBD1. CDR1 and CDR2 (germline): WSHSY, SAAADI. This CDR3 comprises 13 residues. V gave up 5 bases and J gave up 6 bases; unmatched junction bases: 3. The chain's CDR3 is CASSTTGDEKLFF. The CDR3 DNA reads TGCGCCAGCAGTACAACAGGGGATGAAAAACTGTTTTTT.

V gene TRBV20-1 combines with J gene TRBJ2-7, with D unclear. Trimming removed 5 bases from V and 5 bases from J, with 10 bases in between. Per the germline V gene, CDR1 is DFQATT and CDR2 is SNEGSKA (reference sequence). This CDR3 is 11 amino acids long. This CDR3 is CSASLMDEQYF. The CDR3 DNA reads TGCAGTGCTTCACTCATGGACGAGCAGTACTTC.

This chain uses TRBV4-1 with TRBJ2-3, with 9 nucleotides matching TRBD2. Germline-derived CDR1 and CDR2 are MGHRA and YSYEKL. This CDR3 contains 16 residues. Trimming at V came to 1 base and at J to 1 base, leaving 3 bases not matched to a gene. CDR3 coding DNA: TGCGCCAGCAGCCAAGGCGGGAGGGCCGGCACAGATACGCAGTATTTT. Translation gives CASSQGGRAGTDTQYF.

The chain recombines TRBV9 with TRBJ2-7; 7 positions agree with TRBD1. V dropped 0 bases and J dropped 4; count of bases not matched to a gene: 7. The CDR3 consists of 15 residues. Germline-derived CDR1 and CDR2 are SGDLS and YYNGEE. The CDR3 nucleotides read TGTGCCAGCAGCGTAGCCCCAGACAGGGTATACGAGCAGTACTTC. This translates into CASSVAPDRVYEQYF.

The gene calls are TRBV5-1 and TRBJ1-1; no clear D. V was pared by 0 bases and J by 7 bases, with 13 bases between. This CDR3 has 14 residues. Germline loops: CDR1 SGHRS, CDR2 YFSETQ. CDR3 DNA: TGCGCCAGCAGCTTGGCCGTAGGACGTTATGAAGCTTTCTTT. It encodes CASSLAVGRYEAFF.

The CDR3 DNA is TGCAGCGTTGGAGAGCTCACAGATACGCAGTATTTT. Translation: CSVGELTDTQYF. V is TRBV29-1 and J is TRBJ2-3; D is unclear. This CDR3 has 12 amino acids. Trimming took 4 bases from V and 2 from J, leaving 7 bases between them. From germline, CDR1 is SQVTM and CDR2 ANQGSEA.

The CDR3 DNA is TGTGCCAGCAGCCGTGGGGGAGACACTGAAGCTTTCTTT. It is translated as CASSRGGDTEAFF. The chain carries TRBV7-3 and TRBJ1-1; weak D call: TRBD1 (5 bases). The CDR3 is made up of 13 amino acids. From germline, CDR1 is SGHTA and CDR2 FQGTGA. The ends were cut back, 5 bases at V and 3 bases at J, with 10 bases in the middle.

The V call is TRBV7-2, the J call TRBJ2-3, with D maybe TRBD1 (5 bases). V was trimmed by 4 bases and J by 3 bases, leaving 14 bases between them. CDR1 is SGHTA, CDR2 FQGNSA, per germline. This CDR3 region has 15 residues. The CDR3 DNA follows: TGTGCCAGCAGCTCGGCCAGGGTAAGGACAGATACGCAGTATTTT. Translation gives CASSSARVRTDTQYF.

V is TRBV28 and J is TRBJ2-5, with TRBD2 identical over 10 bases. V lost 5 bases and J lost 2; bases outside the gene matches: 5. Germline V CDR1 and CDR2: MDHEN, SYDVKM. This CDR3 has 15 amino acids. Here the CDR3 reads CASSGLAGVQETQYF. CDR3 coding DNA: TGTGCCAGCAGTGGGCTAGCGGGAGTACAAGAGACCCAGTACTTC.

The J gene is TRBJ2-4, the V gene TRBV7-9; 9 nucleotides agree with TRBD2. Germline CDR1 is SEHNR and CDR2 is FQNEAQ (reference sequence). This CDR3 has 17 amino acids. J gave up 8 bases and V 2 bases, and 13 bases lay outside the gene matches. In DNA form, the CDR3 reads TGTGCCAGCAGCTTACACCCTAGCGGGAAAGAGGTGTACATTCAGTACTTC. It translates to CASSLHPSGKEVYIQYF.

The rearrangement uses TRBV15 and TRBJ2-7, with TRBD1 identical over 11 bases. This CDR3 spans 17 amino acids. V was pared by 0 bases and J by 5 bases, with 9 bases of the junction left unmatched. Germline V gene data show CDR1 as LNHNV and CDR2 as YYDKDF (reference sequence). The CDR3 DNA is TGTGCCACCAGCAGAGATAGGGGGACAGGGGGAACCGACGAGCAGTACTTC. This sequence encodes CATSRDRGTGGTDEQYF.

This rearrangement joins TRBV5-1 to TRBJ2-5; 7 bases map to TRBD1. The CDR3 contains 15 residues. Germline CDR1 and CDR2: SGHRS and YFSETQ. Germline trimming cut 4 bases from V and 2 bases from J; bases unmatched to any gene: 8. DNA for the CDR3: TGCGCCAGCAGCCGAACATCGACAGGGCAAGAGACCCAGTACTTC. Protein sequence: CASSRTSTGQETQYF.

The chain combines TRBV27 with TRBJ1-5, with no clear D. Germline V gives CDR1 MNHEY, CDR2 SMNVEV (reference sequence). The V and J ends lost 6 bases and 3 bases respectively, with 9 bases between them. This CDR3 contains 13 residues. The CDR3 DNA reads TGTGCCAGCAGACGCGGGCTCAATCAGCCCCAGCATTTT. It specifies CASRRGLNQPQHF.

The gene calls are TRBV1 and TRBJ1-3; the table's D call of TRBD1 was not tested on the DNA. TRBV1 is shown as a pseudogene. CDR3 length equals 14 residues. CDR3 protein: CTSGDRSSGNTIYF. CDR3 nucleotide sequence: TGCACCAGCGGGGACAGGAGCTCTGGAAACACCATATATTTT.

The gene calls are TRBV7-8 and TRBJ2-3, with TRBD2 identical over 8 bases. Germline trimming cut 5 bases from V and 1 base from J; bases unmatched to any gene: 8. The CDR3 is 16 amino acids. Germline lookup yields CDR1 SGHVS and CDR2 FQNEAQ. DNA for the CDR3: TGTGCCAGCAGCCCCCCCCTGCGGGAGGGCACAGATACGCAGTATTTT. Residues: CASSPPLREGTDTQYF.